The text below deals with one TCR beta chain. Method: immunoSEQ multiplex PCR; TCRdb's copy keeps in-frame clones and lacks some. The sample consists of around 57,000 clones, 65% to 80% of them appearing once. The CDR3 totals 15 residues. CDR1 SGHNT and CDR2 YYREEE come from the germline V gene (reference sequence). Deletions cut 2 bases from V and 9 bases from J, with 18 bases between. The data were obtained in a study of blood T cell repertoires in COVID-19. In the study overall: Nucleic acid was either cDNA or gDNA, and it came from T cells, B-cell-depleted T cells, or PBMCs.

The clonotype comes from a woman in her 70s with acute or convalescent COVID-19. Sequencing input: peripheral blood. The chain recombines TRBV5-4 with TRBJ2-1; D might be TRBD1 (5 bases). This CDR3 reads CASSFGHLSFGEQFF. Written as DNA, the CDR3 is TGTGCCAGCAGCTTCGGACACCTCTCGTTTGGTGAGCAGTTCTTC.